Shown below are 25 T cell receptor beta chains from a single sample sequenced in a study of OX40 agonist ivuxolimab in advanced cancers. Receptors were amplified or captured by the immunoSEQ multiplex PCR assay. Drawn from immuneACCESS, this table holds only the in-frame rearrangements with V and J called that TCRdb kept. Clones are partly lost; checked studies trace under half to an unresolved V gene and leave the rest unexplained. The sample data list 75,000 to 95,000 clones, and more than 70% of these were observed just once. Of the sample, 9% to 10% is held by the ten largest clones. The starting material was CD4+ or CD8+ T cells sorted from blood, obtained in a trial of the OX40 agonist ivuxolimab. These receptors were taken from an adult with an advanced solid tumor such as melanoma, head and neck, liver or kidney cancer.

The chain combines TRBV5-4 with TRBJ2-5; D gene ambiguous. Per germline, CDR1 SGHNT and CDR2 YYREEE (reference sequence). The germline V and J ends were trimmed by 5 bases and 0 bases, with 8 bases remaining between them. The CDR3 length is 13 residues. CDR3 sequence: CASSLQNQETQYF. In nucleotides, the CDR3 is TGTGCCAGCAGTTTACAAAACCAAGAGACCCAGTACTTC.

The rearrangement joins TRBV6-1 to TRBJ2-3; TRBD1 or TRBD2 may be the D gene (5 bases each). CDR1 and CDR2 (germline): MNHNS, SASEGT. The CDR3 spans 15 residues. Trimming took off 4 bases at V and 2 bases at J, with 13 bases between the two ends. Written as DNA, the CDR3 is TGTGCCAGCAGTGTACTGACAGCGGACACAGATACGCAGTATTTT. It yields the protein CASSVLTADTDTQYF.

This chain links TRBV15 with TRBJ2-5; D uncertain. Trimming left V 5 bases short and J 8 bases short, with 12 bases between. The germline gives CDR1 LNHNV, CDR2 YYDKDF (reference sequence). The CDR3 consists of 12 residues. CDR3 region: CATSPGRETQYF. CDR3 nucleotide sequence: TGTGCCACCAGCCCCGGAAGAGAAACCCAGTACTTC.

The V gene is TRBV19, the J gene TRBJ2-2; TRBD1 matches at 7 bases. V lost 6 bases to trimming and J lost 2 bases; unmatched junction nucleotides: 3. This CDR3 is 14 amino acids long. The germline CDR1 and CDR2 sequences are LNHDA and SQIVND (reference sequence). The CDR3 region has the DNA TGTGCCAGTAGCGACAGGGTAAACACCGGGGAGCTGTTTTTT. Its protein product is CASSDRVNTGELFF.

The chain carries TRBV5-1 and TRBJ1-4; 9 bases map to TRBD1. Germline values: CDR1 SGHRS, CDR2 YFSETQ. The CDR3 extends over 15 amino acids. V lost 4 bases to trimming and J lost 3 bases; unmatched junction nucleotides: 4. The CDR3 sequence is CASSHRGQSNEKLFF. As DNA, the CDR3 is TGCGCCAGCAGCCACAGGGGGCAATCTAATGAAAAACTGTTTTTT.

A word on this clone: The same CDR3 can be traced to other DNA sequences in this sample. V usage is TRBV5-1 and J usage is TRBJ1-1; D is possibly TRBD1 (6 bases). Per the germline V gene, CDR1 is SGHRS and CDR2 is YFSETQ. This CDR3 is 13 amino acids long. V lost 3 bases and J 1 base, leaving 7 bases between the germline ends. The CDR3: CASSSRGNTEAFF. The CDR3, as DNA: TGCGCCAGCAGCTCCAGGGGGAACACTGAAGCTTTCTTT.

CDR3: CASSQIGLAGRETQYF. In nucleotides, the CDR3 is TGCGCCAGCAGCCAAATCGGACTAGCGGGGCGAGAGACCCAGTACTTC. The chain has TRBV4-1 and TRBJ2-5; 12 nucleotides line up with TRBD2. The CDR3 is made up of 16 amino acids. Trimming at V came to 2 bases and at J to 4 bases, leaving 5 bases not matched to a gene. Germline V gives CDR1 MGHRA, CDR2 YSYEKL.

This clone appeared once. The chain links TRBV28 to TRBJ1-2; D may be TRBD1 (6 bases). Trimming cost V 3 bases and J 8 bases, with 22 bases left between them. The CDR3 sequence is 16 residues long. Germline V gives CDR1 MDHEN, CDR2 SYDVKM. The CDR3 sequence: CASSFARTAISGGYTF. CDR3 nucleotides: TGTGCCAGCAGTTTTGCCCGGACAGCCATCTCCGGAGGCTACACCTTC.

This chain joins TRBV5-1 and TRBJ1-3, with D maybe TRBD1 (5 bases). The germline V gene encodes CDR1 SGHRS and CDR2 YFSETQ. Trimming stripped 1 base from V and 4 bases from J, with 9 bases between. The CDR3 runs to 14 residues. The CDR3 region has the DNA TGCGCCAGCAGCTTGCCAGGGTACGGAAACACCATATATTTT. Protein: CASSLPGYGNTIYF. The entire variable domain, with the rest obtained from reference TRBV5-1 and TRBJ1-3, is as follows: KAGVTQTPRYLIKTRGQQVTLSCSPISGHRSVSWYQQTPGQGLQFLFEYFSETQRNKGNFPGRFSGRQFSNSRSEMNVSTLELGDSALYLCASSLPGYGNTIYFGEGSWLTVV.

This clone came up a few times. This CDR3 reads CASSFTGNTEAFF. CDR3 nucleotide sequence: TGTGCCAGCAGTTTTACAGGGAACACTGAAGCTTTCTTT. The chain couples TRBV2 to TRBJ1-1, with D perhaps TRBD1 (5 bases). V lost 5 bases to trimming and J lost 1 base, with 8 bases between them. CDR3 length: 13 residues. The germline V gene encodes CDR1 SNHLY and CDR2 FYNNEI.

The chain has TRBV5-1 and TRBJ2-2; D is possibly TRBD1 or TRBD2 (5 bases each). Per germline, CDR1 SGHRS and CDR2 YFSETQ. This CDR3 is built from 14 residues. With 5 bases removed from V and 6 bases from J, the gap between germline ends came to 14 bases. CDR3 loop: CASRSLRGPGELFF. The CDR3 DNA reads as TGCGCCAGCAGGTCGTTACGGGGACCCGGGGAGCTGTTTTTT.

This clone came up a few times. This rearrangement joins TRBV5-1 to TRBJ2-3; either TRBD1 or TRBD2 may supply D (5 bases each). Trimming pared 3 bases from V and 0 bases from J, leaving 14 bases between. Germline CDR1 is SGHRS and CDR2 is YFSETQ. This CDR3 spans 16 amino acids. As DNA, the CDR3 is TGCGCCAGCAGCTCCCGGCAGGGCGGGAGCACAGATACGCAGTATTTT. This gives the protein CASSSRQGGSTDTQYF.

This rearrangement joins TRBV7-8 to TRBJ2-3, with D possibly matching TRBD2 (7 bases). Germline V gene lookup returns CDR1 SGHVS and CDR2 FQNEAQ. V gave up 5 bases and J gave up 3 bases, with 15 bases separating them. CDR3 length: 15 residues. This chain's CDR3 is CASSPWGGRTDTQYF. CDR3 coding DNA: TGTGCCAGCAGCCCCTGGGGGGGGCGGACAGATACGCAGTATTTT.

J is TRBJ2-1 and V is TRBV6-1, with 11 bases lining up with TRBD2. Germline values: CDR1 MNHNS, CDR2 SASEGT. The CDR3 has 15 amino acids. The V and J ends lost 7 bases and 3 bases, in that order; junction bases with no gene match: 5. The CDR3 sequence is CASNGLAGHYNEQFF. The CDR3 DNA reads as TGTGCCAGCAATGGACTAGCGGGCCACTACAATGAGCAGTTCTTC.

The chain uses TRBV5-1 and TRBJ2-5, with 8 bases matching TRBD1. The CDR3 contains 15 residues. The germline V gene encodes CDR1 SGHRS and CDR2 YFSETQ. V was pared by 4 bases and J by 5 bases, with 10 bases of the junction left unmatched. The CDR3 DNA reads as TGCGCCAGCAGCCGTGGACAGGGCGGTGGGGAGACCCAGTACTTC. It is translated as CASSRGQGGGETQYF.

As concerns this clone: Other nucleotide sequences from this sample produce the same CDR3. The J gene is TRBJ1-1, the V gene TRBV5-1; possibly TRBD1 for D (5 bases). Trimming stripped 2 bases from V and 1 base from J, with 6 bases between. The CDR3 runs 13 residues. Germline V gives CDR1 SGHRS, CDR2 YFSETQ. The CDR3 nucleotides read TGCGCCAGCAGCTTAAGGGGGAACACTGAAGCTTTCTTT. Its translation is CASSLRGNTEAFF.

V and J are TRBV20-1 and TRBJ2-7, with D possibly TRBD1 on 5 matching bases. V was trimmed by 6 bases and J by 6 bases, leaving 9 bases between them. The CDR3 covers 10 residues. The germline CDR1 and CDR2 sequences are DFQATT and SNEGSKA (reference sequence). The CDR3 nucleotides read TGCAGTGCGCAAAGGGGCGAGCAGTACTTC. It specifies CSAQRGEQYF.

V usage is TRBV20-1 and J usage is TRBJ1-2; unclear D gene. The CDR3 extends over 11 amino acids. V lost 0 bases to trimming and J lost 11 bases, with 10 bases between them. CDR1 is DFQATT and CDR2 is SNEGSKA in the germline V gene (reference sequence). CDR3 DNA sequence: TGCAGTGCTAGAGACCGGGCATCGTACACCTTC. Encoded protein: CSARDRASYTF.

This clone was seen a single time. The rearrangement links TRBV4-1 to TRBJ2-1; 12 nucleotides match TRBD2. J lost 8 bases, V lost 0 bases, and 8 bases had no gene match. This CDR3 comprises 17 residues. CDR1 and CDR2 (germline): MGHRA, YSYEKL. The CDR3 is CASSQDSLAGGPYEQFF. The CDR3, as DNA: TGCGCCAGCAGCCAAGATAGTCTAGCGGGAGGGCCATATGAGCAGTTCTTC.

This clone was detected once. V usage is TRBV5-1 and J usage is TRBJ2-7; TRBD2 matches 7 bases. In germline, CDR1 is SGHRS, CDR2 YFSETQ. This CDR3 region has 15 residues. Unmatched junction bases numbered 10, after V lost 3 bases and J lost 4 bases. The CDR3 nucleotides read TGCGCCAGCAGCTCTCTGCGGGAGCCCGGTTACGAGCAGTACTTC. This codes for CASSSLREPGYEQYF.

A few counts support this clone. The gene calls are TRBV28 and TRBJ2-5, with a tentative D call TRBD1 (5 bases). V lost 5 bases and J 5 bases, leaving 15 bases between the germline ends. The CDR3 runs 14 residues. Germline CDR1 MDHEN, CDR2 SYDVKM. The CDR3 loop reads CASSHPDTRETQYF. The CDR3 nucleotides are TGTGCCAGCAGTCACCCGGACACGCGGGAGACCCAGTACTTC. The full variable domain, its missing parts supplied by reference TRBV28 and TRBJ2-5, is DVKVTQSSRYLVKRTGEKVFLECVQDMDHENMFWYRQDPGLGLRLIYFSYDVKMKEKGDIPEGYSVSREKKERFSLILESASTNQTSMYLCASSHPDTRETQYFGPGTRLLVL.

CDR3 sequence reads: CASSLAGDGDTEAFF. Written as DNA, the CDR3 is TGTGCCAGCAGCCTGGCGGGTGATGGTGACACTGAAGCTTTCTTT. The gene calls are TRBV28 and TRBJ1-1; D is uncertain. The CDR3 is made up of 15 amino acids. V lost 6 bases to trimming and J lost 3 bases, with 17 bases between them. CDR1 and CDR2 from the germline V gene are MDHEN and SYDVKM.

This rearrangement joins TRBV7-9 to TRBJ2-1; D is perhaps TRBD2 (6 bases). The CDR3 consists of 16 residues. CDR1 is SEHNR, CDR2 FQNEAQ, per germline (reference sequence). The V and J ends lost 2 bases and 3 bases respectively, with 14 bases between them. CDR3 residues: CASSLWGVASYNEQFF. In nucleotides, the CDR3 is TGTGCCAGCAGCTTATGGGGGGTGGCTAGCTACAATGAGCAGTTCTTC. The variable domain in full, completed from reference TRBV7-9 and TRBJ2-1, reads DTGVSQNPRHKITKRGQNVTFRCDPISEHNRLYWYRQTLGQGPEFLTYFQNEAQLEKSRLLSDRFSAERPKGSFSTLEIQRTEQGDSAMYLCASSLWGVASYNEQFFGPGTRLTVL.

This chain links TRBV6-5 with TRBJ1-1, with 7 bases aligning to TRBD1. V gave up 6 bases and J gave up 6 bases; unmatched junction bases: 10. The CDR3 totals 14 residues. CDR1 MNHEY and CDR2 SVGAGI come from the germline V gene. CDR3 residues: CASSRPGGRAEAFF. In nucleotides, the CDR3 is TGTGCCAGCAGCCGGCCAGGGGGTAGGGCTGAAGCTTTCTTT.

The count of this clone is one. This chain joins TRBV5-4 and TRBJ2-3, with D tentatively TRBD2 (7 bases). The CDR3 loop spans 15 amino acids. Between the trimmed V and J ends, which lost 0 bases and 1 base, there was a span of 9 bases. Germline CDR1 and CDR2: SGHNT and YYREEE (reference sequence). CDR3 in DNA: TGTGCCAGCAGCTTGGAGGGGGGGGGCACAGATACGCAGTATTTT. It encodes CASSLEGGGTDTQYF.